This TCR beta chain originates from a study of blood T cell repertoires in COVID-19. Overall study context: COVID-19 samples collected from the United States, Italy and Spain covered acute and convalescent phases. The analysed material was cDNA or gDNA that came from T cells, B-cell-depleted T cells, or PBMCs.

The authors' processing: Amplifying reference gene primers gave estimates of nucleated cell counts. Clones were read by immunoSEQ multiplex PCR, and TCRdb kept only the in-frame ones, dropping some. V and J calls and clone size are given by that table; D and trimming were obtained from the DNA. The sample includes around 70,000 clones, 78% seen only once; the top ten take around a sixth. Between the trimmed V and J ends, which lost 5 bases and 6 bases, there was a span of 11 bases. The CDR3 sequence is 13 residues long. The germline CDR1 and CDR2 sequences are KGHDR and SFDVKD. Sequenced material: peripheral blood. This chain links TRBV24-1 with TRBJ2-3; D is undetermined. This TCR was recovered from a human donor in a cohort sampled during active COVID-19. CDR3 nucleotides: TGTGCCACCAGTGCCTTGGGCATCGATACGCAGTATTTT. Translation: CATSALGIDTQYF.